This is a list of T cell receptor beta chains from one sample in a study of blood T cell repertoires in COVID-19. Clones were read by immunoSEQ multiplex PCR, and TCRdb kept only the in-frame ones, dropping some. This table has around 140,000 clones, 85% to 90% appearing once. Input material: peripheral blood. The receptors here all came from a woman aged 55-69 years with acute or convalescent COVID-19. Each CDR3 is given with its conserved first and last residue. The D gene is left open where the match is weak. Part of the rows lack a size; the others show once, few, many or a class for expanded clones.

TGTGCCAGCAGGGTCCCCGGGGGAGCCACAGATACGCAGTATTTT | CASRVPGGATDTQYF | NA | TRBJ2-3 | TRBV6-6 | once
TGTGCCACTAACCGGGGGGCGAACACCGGGGAGCTGTTTTTT | CATNRGANTGELFF | TRBD2 | TRBJ2-2 | TRBV7-9 | NA
TGCGCCAGCAGCCTCCAGAGGGACAGGGGGTCGGACGAGCAGTACTTC | CASSLQRDRGSDEQYF | TRBD1 | TRBJ2-7 | TRBV4-1 | NA
TGTGCCTGGAGTAGGGGACAGTATAACACCGGGGAGCTGTTTTTT | CAWSRGQYNTGELFF | TRBD1 | TRBJ2-2 | TRBV30 | NA
TGTGCCAGCAGCGCGGACAGGGGCCCGGTGGATGAGCAGTTCTTC | CASSADRGPVDEQFF | TRBD1 | TRBJ2-1 | TRBV5-8 | once
TGTGCCAGCAGCGTAGGAGCGGGCTCCCTCACCGGGGAGCTGTTTTTT | CASSVGAGSLTGELFF | NA | TRBJ2-2 | TRBV9 | NA
TGTGCCAGCAGCCCGACCGGGACAGGGAATGAGCAGTTCTTC | CASSPTGTGNEQFF | TRBD1 | TRBJ2-1 | TRBV27 | once
TGTGCCACCAGCCCGACAGGGGGAGGTCAGCCCCAGCATTTT | CATSPTGGGQPQHF | TRBD1 | TRBJ1-5 | TRBV24-1 | NA
TGTGCCAGCAGCTCAGATACGCAGTATTTT | CASSSDTQYF | NA | TRBJ2-3 | TRBV28 | NA
TGCGCCAGCTCGACAGGGATGTTACAGCCCCAGCATTTT | CASSTGMLQPQHF | TRBD1 | TRBJ1-5 | TRBV10-2 | NA
TGTGCCAGCAGCGTAGCGGGCTCCTATAATTCACCCCTCCACTTT | CASSVAGSYNSPLHF | NA | TRBJ1-6 | TRBV9 | NA
TGTGCCTGGAGTACAGGGGGCCAGACCCAGTACTTC | CAWSTGGQTQYF | TRBD1 | TRBJ2-5 | TRBV30 | NA
TGTGCCAGCAGCTTAGGGGGGCAGGGTAATTCACCCCTCCACTTT | CASSLGGQGNSPLHF | NA | TRBJ1-6 | TRBV11-3 | NA
TGTGCCAGCAGTCCCCTGGGAGGCAATCAGCCCCAGCATTTT | CASSPLGGNQPQHF | NA | TRBJ1-5 | TRBV28 | many
TGTGCCAGCATTCCAGACTTGAGCTCCTACGAGCAGTACTTC | CASIPDLSSYEQYF | NA | TRBJ2-7 | TRBV28 | NA
TGTGCCAGCAGCTTATCTGGGACTAGCGGGGGTTTTGTTCAGTTCTTC | CASSLSGTSGGFVQFF | TRBD2 | TRBJ2-1 | TRBV7-8 | NA
TGTGCCAGCAGCTGGACAGGGCCTAGCACAGATACGCAGTATTTT | CASSWTGPSTDTQYF | TRBD1 | TRBJ2-3 | TRBV6-5 | NA
TGTGCCAGTAGTACGGGGTGGGACACTGAAGCTTTCTTT | CASSTGWDTEAFF | NA | TRBJ1-1 | TRBV19 | NA
TGTGCCAGCAGCCCCGAGGGCAACCTCTACGAGCAGTACTTC | CASSPEGNLYEQYF | NA | TRBJ2-7 | TRBV9 | NA
TGTGCCATCAGGGGCGGGACGCGAAATGAGCAGTTCTTC | CAIRGGTRNEQFF | NA | TRBJ2-1 | TRBV10-3 | NA
TGTGCCAGCAGTTTGCGTTTGGACATTCAGTACTTC | CASSLRLDIQYF | NA | TRBJ2-4 | TRBV28 | NA
TGTGCCAGCAGTCCTGTGGGGGGAGCCTATAATTCACCCCTCCACTTT | CASSPVGGAYNSPLHF | NA | TRBJ1-6 | TRBV7-9 | NA
TGTGCCAGCAGTCCCCCGGGACAGGGGGCAAATGAGCAGTTCTTC | CASSPPGQGANEQFF | TRBD1 | TRBJ2-1 | TRBV2 | once
TGTGCCAGCAGTTTAACAGGGATGGTGGGCACTGAAGCTTTCTTT | CASSLTGMVGTEAFF | NA | TRBJ1-1 | TRBV6-6 | NA